Detailed here is one TCR beta chain. The antigen is undetermined. Other DNA sequences in the sample encode the same CDR3. The sample belongs to a study of shared clonotypes between healthy human individuals. The study's findings and limits: An effect of sequencing depth on clonotype sharing among donors was expected.

The CDR3 extends over 14 amino acids. CDR1 is MNHEY, CDR2 SVGAGI, per germline. V was clipped by 0 bases and J by 5 bases, with 8 bases between them. The naive CD8 population came from CD45RO-negative cells selected for CCR7, without terminally differentiated effector memory CD45RA+ cells. TCRdb's copy holds only in-frame clones and misses some; the assay was immunoSEQ multiplex PCR. The sample carries about 1,800,000 clones, about 95% recorded once. The V gene is TRBV6-5, the J gene TRBJ1-5, with a tentative D call TRBD1 (5 bases). This receptor was taken from a man younger than 35 in good health. Sequenced material: naive CD8+ T cells sorted from blood. The CDR3 DNA reads as TGTGCCAGCAGTTACTCACGGGGCGATCAGCCCCAGCATTTT. This codes for CASSYSRGDQPQHF.